This T cell receptor beta chain was identified in a study of control samples from healthy donors and cancer patients. The CDR3 sequence is 14 residues long. Germline V gene sequence: CDR1 SQVTM, CDR2 ANQGSEA. Deletions cut 6 bases from V and 0 bases from J, with 15 bases between. Profiled with immunoSEQ multiplex PCR; TCRdb holds only in-frame clones, not every one. The data show around 110,000 clones, 75% to 90% seen once. Sequenced input: PBMCs. The sequence was collected from a woman aged 50 to 65 with colorectal cancer. The chain links TRBV29-1 to TRBJ2-7; D might be TRBD1 or TRBD2, each matching 5 bases. CDR3 nucleotides: TGCAGCGTCCTCCGGGACGGAGGCTCCTACGAGCAGTACTTC. Amino acids: CSVLRDGGSYEQYF.